The 30 T cell receptor beta chains listed next were all sequenced from one sample in a study of blood T cell repertoires in COVID-19. The method was immunoSEQ multiplex PCR; TCRdb's version includes in-frame clones alone and lacks a portion of them. The repertoire consists of 92,000 or so clones, with approximately 88% occurring once and the leading ten covering around 0.44%. The sequenced material came from peripheral blood. These receptors all come from a man aged 55 to 70 with acute or convalescent COVID-19.

This chain links TRBV6-5 with TRBJ2-1; TRBD2 aligns across 9 bases. Trimming at V came to 6 bases and at J to 7 bases, leaving 10 bases not matched to a gene. The CDR3 totals 15 residues. Germline CDR1 and CDR2: MNHEY and SVGAGI. The CDR3, as DNA: TGTGCCAGCAGGGGCGGACTAGCGATACGTAATGAGCAGTTCTTC. Translation gives CASRGGLAIRNEQFF.

The chain couples TRBV28 to TRBJ2-2, with 9 bases matching TRBD1. The CDR3 is 16 residues long. With V trimmed by 5 bases and J by 4 bases, 8 bases remained unmatched. The germline gives CDR1 MDHEN, CDR2 SYDVKM. Here the CDR3 reads CASSGVGTGFTGELFF. The CDR3 bases are TGTGCCAGCAGTGGGGTAGGGACAGGGTTCACCGGGGAGCTGTTTTTT. Filled out from reference TRBV28 and TRBJ2-2, the complete variable domain reads DVKVTQSSRYLVKRTGEKVFLECVQDMDHENMFWYRQDPGLGLRLIYFSYDVKMKEKGDIPEGYSVSREKKERFSLILESASTNQTSMYLCASSGVGTGFTGELFFGEGSRLTVL.

The V gene is TRBV7-6, the J gene TRBJ2-3, with no clear D. V shed 0 bases and J shed 10 bases, with 8 bases lying between them. This CDR3 region has 12 residues. Germline lookup yields CDR1 SGHVS and CDR2 FNYEAQ. The CDR3 DNA reads as TGTGCCAGCAGCTTAGCGGTAGAATCGCAGTATTTT. Protein product: CASSLAVESQYF.

The chain carries TRBV9 and TRBJ2-7; D call uncertain. The germline V and J ends were trimmed by 0 bases and 3 bases, with 7 bases remaining between them. CDR3 size: 13 residues. CDR1 is SGDLS and CDR2 is YYNGEE in the germline V gene. The CDR3 DNA reads TGTGCCAGCAGCGTAGGACACGGCTACGAGCAGTACTTC. Translated: CASSVGHGYEQYF.

The chain uses TRBV27 and TRBJ2-7; 9 bases fit TRBD1. This CDR3 is 15 amino acids long. Germline V gene lookup returns CDR1 MNHEY and CDR2 SMNVEV (reference sequence). Trimming at V came to 4 bases and at J to 0 bases, leaving 4 bases not matched to a gene. The CDR3 nucleotides read TGTGCCAGCAGTTACACAGGGGGCATCTCCTACGAGCAGTACTTC. Translation: CASSYTGGISYEQYF.

This clone was detected once. The V call is TRBV3-1 (or the pseudogene TRBV3-2), the J call TRBJ1-5, with no clear D. Germline lookup yields CDR1 LGHDT and CDR2 YNNKEL (reference sequence). The V gene lost 0 bases and the J gene lost 2 bases, with 8 bases spanning the gap. CDR3 length: 15 amino acids. The CDR3 sequence: CASSQDLGGNQPQHF. The CDR3 DNA follows: TGTGCCAGCAGCCAAGACTTAGGAGGCAATCAGCCCCAGCATTTT.

The J gene is TRBJ1-6, the V gene TRBV20-1, with unresolved D. The CDR3 sequence is 15 residues long. V lost 3 bases, J lost 0 bases, and 9 bases lay in between. Germline V gene lookup returns CDR1 DFQATT and CDR2 SNEGSKA (reference sequence). In DNA, the CDR3 is TGCAGTGCTAGTTACGGGAGCTCCTATAATTCACCCCTCCACTTT. Its protein is CSASYGSSYNSPLHF.

The rearrangement uses TRBV19 and TRBJ1-5; TRBD1 matches 8 bases. Germline-derived CDR1 and CDR2 are LNHDA and SQIVND (reference sequence). V shed 3 bases and J 5 bases; nucleotides not matched to a gene: 6. The CDR3 covers 15 residues. In nucleotides, the CDR3 is TGTGCCAGTAGTATTTCGACAGGGGTTTATCAGCCCCAGCATTTT. Residues: CASSISTGVYQPQHF.

The chain uses TRBV7-2 and TRBJ2-5; D possibly corresponds to TRBD1 (5 bases). The germline V gene has CDR1 SGHTA and CDR2 FQGNSA. The CDR3 is 13 amino acids. Trimming stripped 5 bases from V and 2 bases from J, with 9 bases between. The CDR3 loop is CASSIQGQETQYF. The CDR3 DNA reads as TGTGCCAGCAGCATCCAGGGACAAGAGACCCAGTACTTC.

The chain combines TRBV30 with TRBJ2-2; TRBD2 aligns across 10 bases. Trimming at V came to 4 bases and at J to 2 bases, leaving 7 bases not matched to a gene. Germline CDR1 is GTSNPN and CDR2 is SVGIG (reference sequence). The length of the CDR3 is 16 residues. The DNA of the CDR3 is TGTGCCTGGAAAGGACTAGCGGTTGTAAACACCGGGGAGCTGTTTTTT. It yields the protein CAWKGLAVVNTGELFF.

The rearrangement joins TRBV5-1 to TRBJ2-2; no clear D gene. The germline V and J ends were trimmed by 2 bases and 9 bases, with 11 bases remaining between them. This CDR3 has 13 residues. Germline loops: CDR1 SGHRS, CDR2 YFSETQ. The CDR3 here is CASSFYSAWELFF. CDR3 sequence (DNA): TGCGCCAGCAGCTTTTATAGTGCGTGGGAGCTGTTTTTT. Drawing the rest from reference TRBV5-1 and TRBJ2-2, the complete variable domain is KAGVTQTPRYLIKTRGQQVTLSCSPISGHRSVSWYQQTPGQGLQFLFEYFSETQRNKGNFPGRFSGRQFSNSRSEMNVSTLELGDSALYLCASSFYSAWELFFGEGSRLTVL.

The CDR3 is CASSSELKIPYEQYF. CDR3 nucleotides: TGTGCCAGCAGCTCCGAACTGAAGATTCCCTACGAGCAGTACTTC. The chain employs TRBV27 and TRBJ2-7; D gene uncertain. Germline lookup yields CDR1 MNHEY and CDR2 SMNVEV (reference sequence). V gave up 6 bases and J gave up 2 bases, with 17 bases separating them. The CDR3 is 15 amino acids.

The chain joins TRBV7-6 to TRBJ1-3, with D perhaps TRBD1 (5 bases). The CDR3 consists of 17 residues. CDR1 SGHVS and CDR2 FNYEAQ come from the germline V gene. Deletions cut 5 bases from V and 2 bases from J, with 19 bases between. The CDR3 bases are TGTGCCAGCAGCCCCGTTGTAGGCAGGGAGGCTGGAAACACCATATATTTT. It codes for CASSPVVGREAGNTIYF.

The V call is TRBV11-2, the J call TRBJ2-5; D is perhaps TRBD2 (5 bases). Germline-derived CDR1 and CDR2 are SGHAT and FQNNGV. Trimming took off 3 bases at V and 3 bases at J, with 11 bases between the two ends. This CDR3 is built from 14 residues. CDR3 residues: CASSFGLAEETQYF. The CDR3 bases are TGTGCCAGCAGCTTCGGGCTAGCCGAAGAGACCCAGTACTTC.

The chain is built from TRBV6-5 and TRBJ1-6, with TRBD1 matching over 8 bases. J was trimmed by 8 bases and V by 2 bases; bases with no gene match: 5. The germline gives CDR1 MNHEY, CDR2 SVGAGI. The CDR3 loop spans 15 amino acids. In DNA, the CDR3 is TGTGCCAGCAGTTACCTCGGGACAGGTGATTCACCCCTCCACTTT. Translated: CASSYLGTGDSPLHF.

The chain links TRBV5-4 to TRBJ2-5; TRBD2 aligns across 8 bases. V lost 0 bases to trimming and J lost 4 bases; unmatched junction nucleotides: 5. Germline V gene data show CDR1 as SGHNT and CDR2 as YYREEE (reference sequence). CDR3 length: 15 residues. CDR3 in DNA: TGTGCCAGCAGCTTGGATCCGGGAGGGCGAGAGACCCAGTACTTC. Its translation: CASSLDPGGRETQYF.

V is TRBV5-1 and J is TRBJ2-7; D might be TRBD1 (5 bases). Trimming took off 0 bases at V and 0 bases at J, with 16 bases between the two ends. The germline CDR1 and CDR2 sequences are SGHRS and YFSETQ. The CDR3 extends over 17 amino acids. The CDR3 DNA is TGCGCCAGCAGCTTGGAGTTTGCGGACACCAACTCCTACGAGCAGTACTTC. This gives the protein CASSLEFADTNSYEQYF.

V gene TRBV6-1 combines with J gene TRBJ1-2; D is uncertain. Per germline, CDR1 MNHNS and CDR2 SASEGT. Trimming stripped 1 base from V and 0 bases from J, with 18 bases between. This CDR3 has 18 amino acids. CDR3: CASSEEPGDLGTNYGYTF. The CDR3 DNA sequence: TGTGCCAGCAGTGAAGAGCCCGGGGATTTGGGAACTAACTATGGCTACACCTTC.

The CDR3, as DNA: TGCAGCGTTGAAAGCGGGGCTATTGTCACTGAAGCTTTCTTT. Translation gives CSVESGAIVTEAFF. The genes are TRBV29-1 and TRBJ1-1; tentative D call: TRBD1 (5 bases). Germline V gene lookup returns CDR1 SQVTM and CDR2 ANQGSEA. V gave up 2 bases and J gave up 4 bases, with 14 bases separating them. The CDR3 runs to 14 residues.

The chain employs TRBV28 and TRBJ1-4; D is unresolved. V dropped 6 bases and J dropped 2 bases, with 7 bases sitting between them. The CDR3 extends over 13 amino acids. The germline V gene encodes CDR1 MDHEN and CDR2 SYDVKM. CDR3 region: CASSLGTNEKLFF. The CDR3 nucleotides are TGTGCCAGCAGCCTAGGTACTAATGAAAAACTGTTTTTT.

The V and J genes are TRBV5-5 and TRBJ2-1, with 14 bases matching TRBD2. From germline, CDR1 is SGHKS and CDR2 YYEKEE (reference sequence). The CDR3 has 15 amino acids. V lost 4 bases to trimming and J lost 9 bases; unmatched junction nucleotides: 6. The CDR3 DNA sequence: TGTGCCAGCAGCAGACTAGCGGGAGGGATCGGTGAGCAGTTCTTC. Its protein is CASSRLAGGIGEQFF.

The table lists this clone with a few counts. This chain connects TRBV27 to TRBJ2-7; possibly TRBD2 for D (5 bases). This CDR3 contains 13 residues. Germline V CDR1 and CDR2: MNHEY, SMNVEV (reference sequence). Trimming stripped 6 bases from V and 3 bases from J, with 12 bases between. CDR3 bases: TGTGCCAGCAGCTCCCTGGGAGTCTACGAGCAGTACTTC. Translated, it gives CASSSLGVYEQYF.

This chain uses TRBV5-1 with TRBJ2-1, with 10 positions matching TRBD2. The CDR3 sequence is 14 residues long. The J segment lost 4 bases and the V segment lost 5 bases, leaving 3 bases of the junction unmatched. Germline V gene data show CDR1 as SGHRS and CDR2 as YFSETQ. CDR3 coding DNA: TGCGCCAGCAGAACTAGCGGGGCTTACAATGAGCAGTTCTTC. Amino acids: CASRTSGAYNEQFF.

The rearrangement links TRBV5-6 to TRBJ1-1, with D hard to call. Germline CDR1 SGHDT, CDR2 YYEEEE. The CDR3 is made up of 15 amino acids. Trimming took off 0 bases at V and 3 bases at J, with 12 bases between the two ends. In nucleotides, the CDR3 is TGTGCCAGCAGCTTGGTGAGCCCTCGGGACACTGAAGCTTTCTTT. Amino acid sequence: CASSLVSPRDTEAFF.

This rearrangement joins TRBV5-1 to TRBJ1-3; perhaps TRBD1 as D (5 bases). Germline CDR1 and CDR2: SGHRS and YFSETQ. V was trimmed by 4 bases and J by 4 bases, leaving 9 bases between them. The CDR3 is made up of 13 amino acids. The CDR3: CASSQGSGNTIYF. The CDR3 nucleotides read TGCGCCAGCAGCCAGGGTTCGGGAAACACCATATATTTT.

V usage is TRBV5-1 and J usage is TRBJ2-7; TRBD1 matches at 9 bases. The CDR3 is 13 amino acids. CDR1 SGHRS and CDR2 YFSETQ come from the germline V gene. With V trimmed by 1 base and J by 6 bases, 2 bases remained unmatched. The CDR3 reads CASSLRDRAEQYF. DNA for the CDR3: TGCGCCAGCAGCTTGCGGGACAGGGCCGAGCAGTACTTC.

The genes are TRBV7-8 and TRBJ1-2, with 7 bases aligning to TRBD1. Germline V CDR1 and CDR2: SGHVS, FQNEAQ. The length of the CDR3 is 16 residues. V lost 5 bases, J lost 0 bases, and 9 bases stayed unmatched. CDR3 region: CASSPGGGQPNYGYTF. Written as DNA, the CDR3 is TGTGCCAGCAGCCCAGGGGGTGGACAGCCTAACTATGGCTACACCTTC.

The chain employs TRBV6-4 and TRBJ1-2; TRBD1 might be the D (5 bases). There are 12 residues in the CDR3. Trimming took 3 bases from V and 8 from J, leaving 10 bases between them. Germline-derived CDR1 and CDR2 are MRHNA and SNTAGT. The CDR3 spells CASSDRTTGYTF. DNA of the CDR3: TGTGCCAGCAGTGATAGGACAACCGGCTACACCTTC.

The chain is built from TRBV28 and TRBJ2-6; D possibly corresponds to TRBD1 (5 bases). Germline V gene data show CDR1 as MDHEN and CDR2 as SYDVKM. V lost 6 bases, J lost 2 bases, and 17 bases lay in between. This CDR3 region has 17 residues. This chain's CDR3 is CASSLPPAGTGANVLTF. DNA of the CDR3: TGTGCCAGCAGCCTACCCCCCGCAGGGACTGGGGCCAACGTCCTGACTTTC.

The genes are TRBV6-1 and TRBJ2-5; maybe TRBD1 (6 bases). The V and J ends lost 1 base and 0 bases respectively, with 12 bases between them. This CDR3 is 16 amino acids long. Per germline, CDR1 MNHNS and CDR2 SASEGT. CDR3: CASSEGLYRDQETQYF. DNA of the CDR3: TGTGCCAGCAGTGAAGGGTTGTACAGGGACCAAGAGACCCAGTACTTC.